This entry lists 29 T cell receptor beta chains sequenced from one sample in a study of cytomegalovirus exposure and HLA in healthy donors. The PCR was carried out with 60 Vbeta primers and 13 Jbeta primers. Only in-frame clones appear in the TCRdb table, and some are missing; sequencing was by immunoSEQ multiplex PCR. In all, the sample yields around 50,000 clones. What was sequenced was PBMCs. All receptors come from a male donor in good health and CMV-seronegative.

The chain is built from TRBV18 and TRBJ2-1; 7 nucleotides match TRBD1. V was pared by 0 bases and J by 8 bases, with 7 bases of the junction left unmatched. Germline V gene data show CDR1 as KGHSH and CDR2 as LQKENI. CDR3 size: 15 residues. The CDR3 is CASSPPTGVFDEQFF. The CDR3 region has the DNA TGTGCCAGCTCACCACCTACAGGGGTTTTCGATGAGCAGTTCTTC.

The chain couples TRBV28 to TRBJ2-3; perhaps TRBD1 as D (6 bases). V was clipped by 2 bases and J by 1 base, with 10 bases between them. There are 15 residues in the CDR3. Germline CDR1 and CDR2: MDHEN and SYDVKM. This CDR3 is CASSLGNRGTDTQYF. The CDR3 DNA is TGTGCCAGCAGTTTAGGGAACAGGGGCACAGATACGCAGTATTTT.

This chain links TRBV11-2 with TRBJ1-2; a possible D gene is TRBD1 (5 bases). Per the germline V gene, CDR1 is SGHAT and CDR2 is FQNNGV. The CDR3 spans 18 residues. V was clipped by 6 bases and J by 0 bases, with 23 bases between them. The DNA of the CDR3 is TGTGCCAGCAGATCCCCTGGGACTGACAGCCGTCCTAACTATGGCTACACCTTC. This codes for CASRSPGTDSRPNYGYTF.

This chain uses TRBV7-6 with TRBJ2-2; TRBD1 agrees at 9 bases. The CDR3 has 17 residues. J lost 6 bases, V lost 1 base, and 9 bases had no gene match. Germline V gene lookup returns CDR1 SGHVS and CDR2 FNYEAQ. The CDR3 DNA sequence: TGTGCCAGCAGCTTAGAGCCACCGGGACAGGGTCCCGGGGAGCTGTTTTTT. Translation: CASSLEPPGQGPGELFF. The variable domain in full, completed from reference TRBV7-6 and TRBJ2-2, reads GAGVSQSPRYKVTKRGQDVALRCDPISGHVSLYWYRQALGQGPEFLTYFNYEAQQDKSGLPNDRFSAERPEGSISTLTIQRTEQRDSAMYRCASSLEPPGQGPGELFFGEGSRLTVL.

The V and J genes are TRBV5-6 and TRBJ1-2; the D gene is possibly TRBD1 (5 bases). The V gene's germline CDR1 is SGHDT and CDR2 YYEEEE. Trimming stripped 0 bases from V and 1 base from J, with 10 bases between. The CDR3 loop spans 15 amino acids. The CDR3 coding sequence is TGTGCCAGCAGCTTGGTTGGACATCTTAACTATGGCTACACCTTC. This encodes CASSLVGHLNYGYTF.

Here the CDR3 reads CASSLGFSYEQYF. The CDR3 DNA reads TGTGCCAGCAGCCTAGGATTTTCCTACGAGCAGTACTTC. J is TRBJ2-7 and V is TRBV27, with unresolved D. V was clipped by 6 bases and J by 1 base, with 10 bases between them. Germline loops: CDR1 MNHEY, CDR2 SMNVEV (reference sequence). CDR3 size: 13 residues.

The rearrangement uses TRBV7-2 and TRBJ2-5, with 11 positions matching TRBD2. The CDR3 runs 15 residues. Per germline, CDR1 SGHTA and CDR2 FQGNSA. V shed 5 bases and J 3 bases; nucleotides not matched to a gene: 5. CDR3 sequence reads: CASSKRLAGKETQYF. The CDR3 region has the DNA TGTGCCAGCAGCAAACGACTAGCGGGGAAAGAGACCCAGTACTTC.

The genes are TRBV7-2 and TRBJ1-5; D remains unclear. Germline values: CDR1 SGHTA, CDR2 FQGNSA. Trimming pared 3 bases from V and 3 bases from J, leaving 12 bases between. The CDR3 spans 15 residues. The CDR3 loop reads CASSFKGGDNQPQHF. The CDR3 region has the DNA TGTGCCAGCAGCTTCAAGGGAGGCGACAATCAGCCCCAGCATTTT.

The chain recombines TRBV19 with TRBJ2-7; TRBD2 matches 16 bases. The CDR3 spans 19 residues. Germline CDR1 LNHDA, CDR2 SQIVND (reference sequence). Trimming at V came to 4 bases and at J to 4 bases, leaving 13 bases not matched to a gene. The CDR3 DNA reads TGTGCCAGTAGTACAGGGGGGCCGGGACTAGCGGGGGGGCCTTACGAGCAGTACTTC. Translating it yields CASSTGGPGLAGGPYEQYF. Drawing the rest from reference TRBV19 and TRBJ2-7, the complete variable domain is DGGITQSPKYLFRKEGQNVTLSCEQNLNHDAMYWYRQDPGQGLRLIYYSQIVNDFQKGDIAEGYSVSREKKESFPLTVTSAQKNPTAFYLCASSTGGPGLAGGPYEQYFGPGTRLTVT.

The V gene is TRBV25-1, the J gene TRBJ1-1; no clear D gene. Per the germline V gene, CDR1 is MGHDK and CDR2 is SYGVNS. This CDR3 has 11 residues. V lost 8 bases, J lost 7 bases, and 11 bases lay in between. CDR3 coding DNA: TGTGCCAGCTTAAACCGGGATGAAGCTTTCTTT. Protein sequence: CASLNRDEAFF.

The chain uses TRBV7-2 and TRBJ2-5, with TRBD1 as a possible D gene (5 bases). The end of the DNA aligns better with TRBJ2-7, so the J call may be wrong. Germline-derived CDR1 and CDR2 are SGHTA and FQGNSA. This CDR3 contains 12 residues. CDR3 DNA sequence: TGTGCCAGCAGTGAGCAGGGCGACGAGCAGTACTTC. Translation gives CASSEQGDEQYF.

The chain links TRBV19 to TRBJ2-1, with D unresolved. CDR1 is LNHDA, CDR2 SQIVND, per germline (reference sequence). The CDR3 length is 13 residues. V lost 5 bases, J lost 9 bases, and 14 bases lay in between. The DNA of the CDR3 is TGTGCCAGTAGTTTCCAACAGAGCAGTGAGCAGTTCTTC. Its translation: CASSFQQSSEQFF.

The genes are TRBV25-1 and TRBJ1-2; D remains ambiguous. The V end lost 6 bases, the J end lost 5 bases, and 10 bases lay between the germline ends. Germline CDR1 is MGHDK and CDR2 is SYGVNS. The length of the CDR3 is 12 residues. Here the CDR3 reads CASSQFDYGYTF. CDR3 nucleotide sequence: TGTGCCAGCAGCCAGTTCGATTATGGCTACACCTTC.

This chain connects TRBV18 to TRBJ2-2, with TRBD2 identical over 10 bases. V gave up 4 bases and J gave up 7 bases; unmatched junction bases: 3. This CDR3 has 14 amino acids. Germline CDR1 is KGHSH and CDR2 is LQKENI. This chain's CDR3 is CASSLRTSGGELFF. CDR3 sequence (DNA): TGTGCCAGCTCACTCCGGACTAGCGGCGGGGAGCTGTTTTTT. Complete variable domain (other parts from reference TRBV18 and TRBJ2-2): NAGVMQNPRHLVRRRGQEARLRCSPMKGHSHVYWYRQLPEEGLKFMVYLQKENIIDESGMPKERFSAEFPKEGPSILRIQQVVRGDSAAYFCASSLRTSGGELFFGEGSRLTVL.

The chain recombines TRBV18 with TRBJ2-7; the D gene is possibly TRBD1 (5 bases). The CDR3 contains 15 residues. Deletions cut 2 bases from V and 0 bases from J, with 11 bases between. Germline V gives CDR1 KGHSH, CDR2 LQKENI. The CDR3: CASSPSIGVSYEQYF. CDR3 DNA: TGTGCCAGCTCACCATCCATAGGGGTCTCCTACGAGCAGTACTTC.

The chain employs TRBV6-1 and TRBJ2-5; possible D gene TRBD1, 7 bases. Germline CDR1 reads MNHNS; CDR2 reads SASEGT. Trimming took off 4 bases at V and 0 bases at J, with 18 bases between the two ends. The CDR3 has 17 residues. The CDR3 DNA sequence: TGTGCCAGCAGTGGGGGAGGTCCAGGGGGGTACCAAGAGACCCAGTACTTC. Encoded protein: CASSGGGPGGYQETQYF.

This chain joins TRBV29-1 and TRBJ2-3; TRBD1 agrees at 7 bases. Trimming at V came to 7 bases and at J to 2 bases, leaving 12 bases not matched to a gene. Germline assignment: CDR1 SQVTM and CDR2 ANQGSEA. CDR3 length: 15 amino acids. This CDR3 reads CSGLDSGQITDTQYF. The CDR3 bases are TGCAGCGGTCTTGATTCGGGACAGATCACAGATACGCAGTATTTT.

The chain recombines TRBV25-1 with TRBJ1-2, with D perhaps TRBD1 (5 bases). Deletions cut 2 bases from V and 5 bases from J, with 6 bases between. Germline values: CDR1 MGHDK, CDR2 SYGVNS. The CDR3 contains 12 residues. The CDR3, as DNA: TGTGCCAGCAGTGAACAGGGATATGGCTACACCTTC. Protein: CASSEQGYGYTF.

The chain is built from TRBV30 and TRBJ1-6; D possibly corresponds to TRBD1 (5 bases). V was trimmed by 0 bases and J by 10 bases, leaving 10 bases between them. CDR1 and CDR2 from the germline V gene are GTSNPN and SVGIG (reference sequence). The CDR3 contains 13 residues. The CDR3 here is CAWSVPQGSPLHF. In nucleotides, the CDR3 is TGTGCCTGGAGTGTACCTCAGGGATCACCCCTCCACTTT.

The chain carries TRBV7-9 and TRBJ2-5; possible D gene TRBD2, 6 bases. Germline V gives CDR1 SEHNR, CDR2 FQNEAQ (reference sequence). V was shortened by 6 bases and J by 5 bases, with 19 bases between the two germline ends. The CDR3 loop spans 15 amino acids. The CDR3, as DNA: TGTGCCAGCAGTACAATCGGGGGTACTGGGGAGACCCAGTACTTC. Protein product: CASSTIGGTGETQYF.

The chain is built from TRBV14 and TRBJ2-2; 7 bases line up with TRBD1. The CDR3 spans 15 residues. V lost 4 bases, J lost 6 bases, and 8 bases stayed unmatched. Germline V gene lookup returns CDR1 SGHDN and CDR2 FVKESK. The CDR3 loop is CASSPSYRGPGELFF. The CDR3 DNA reads as TGTGCCAGCAGCCCTAGCTACAGGGGTCCCGGGGAGCTGTTTTTT.

The chain is built from TRBV18 and TRBJ1-2; D uncertain. This CDR3 is built from 12 residues. Germline V lookup: CDR1 KGHSH, CDR2 LQKENI. Between the trimmed V and J ends, which lost 3 bases and 5 bases, there was a span of 7 bases. Written as DNA, the CDR3 is TGTGCCAGCTCACCTCCACAGTATGGCTACACCTTC. Amino acids: CASSPPQYGYTF.

The chain joins TRBV13 to TRBJ2-2; D may be TRBD2 (5 bases). Trimming took 1 base from V and 2 from J, leaving 11 bases between them. CDR1 is PRHDT and CDR2 is FYEKMQ in the germline V gene (reference sequence). This CDR3 has 16 residues. As DNA, the CDR3 is TGTGCCAGCAGCTTAGTCTCTAGCTCAAACACCGGGGAGCTGTTTTTT. Translated: CASSLVSSSNTGELFF. The whole variable domain, filled in from reference TRBV13 and TRBJ2-2, reads AAGVIQSPRHLIKEKRETATLKCYPIPRHDTVYWYQQGPGQDPQFLISFYEKMQSDKGSIPDRFSAQQFSDYHSELNMSSLELGDSALYFCASSLVSSSNTGELFFGEGSRLTVL.

The rearrangement joins TRBV6-1 to TRBJ2-7, with 10 bases that match TRBD1. This CDR3 region has 15 residues. After removal of 1 base from V and 0 bases from J, the junction contained 0 bases not matched to a gene. CDR1 and CDR2 from the germline V gene are MNHNS and SASEGT. CDR3 residues: CASSEGTGGSYEQYF. The CDR3 DNA is TGTGCCAGCAGTGAAGGGACAGGGGGCTCCTACGAGCAGTACTTC.

This chain uses TRBV18 with TRBJ1-6, with D possibly matching TRBD1 (6 bases). The CDR3 spans 17 residues. With 1 base removed from V and 7 bases from J, the gap between germline ends came to 17 bases. Per germline, CDR1 KGHSH and CDR2 LQKENI. The DNA for the CDR3 is TGTGCCAGCTCACCACTCCGAAATGGGCAGGGGAATTCACCCCTCCACTTT. This encodes CASSPLRNGQGNSPLHF.

The chain employs TRBV19 and TRBJ1-1; the D gene is possibly TRBD1 (6 bases). V lost 7 bases and J lost 0, with 24 bases in between. The CDR3 loop spans 18 amino acids. CDR1 and CDR2 (germline): LNHDA, SQIVND (reference sequence). This CDR3 is CASTPRPGGGAVNTEAFF. The DNA of the CDR3 is TGTGCCAGTACCCCCAGGCCGGGAGGGGGGGCGGTGAACACTGAAGCTTTCTTT.

This chain uses TRBV4-3 with TRBJ2-7; maybe TRBD1 (5 bases). The V gene's germline CDR1 is LGHNA and CDR2 YSLEER. V lost 4 bases, J lost 2 bases, and 9 bases lay in between. The length of the CDR3 is 13 residues. This CDR3 is CASSPTVAYEQYF. DNA of the CDR3: TGCGCCAGCAGCCCGACAGTCGCCTACGAGCAGTACTTC.

The chain recombines TRBV18 with TRBJ1-5; the D gene is possibly TRBD1 (5 bases). The CDR3 consists of 17 residues. V lost 5 bases and J 1 base, leaving 18 bases between the germline ends. From germline, CDR1 is KGHSH and CDR2 LQKENI. CDR3 sequence: CASSSGTGGVSNQPQHF. Written as DNA, the CDR3 is TGTGCCAGCTCATCTGGGACGGGGGGGGTGAGCAATCAGCCCCAGCATTTT.

The chain carries TRBV5-1 and TRBJ2-5; 11 nucleotides line up with TRBD1. Trimming cost V 6 bases and J 4 bases; bases outside gene matches: 5. This CDR3 is built from 14 residues. The germline CDR1 and CDR2 sequences are SGHRS and YFSETQ. The CDR3 reads CASTGTGGRETQYF. DNA of the CDR3: TGCGCCAGCACCGGGACAGGGGGTCGAGAGACCCAGTACTTC.